This entry concerns a single T cell receptor (beta chain). The antigen remains unidentified. The same CDR3 can be traced to other DNA sequences in this sample. Naive CD8 cells lacked CD45RO and underwent positive selection for CCR7, leaving out terminally differentiated effector memory CD45RA+ cells. The data stem from a study of shared clonotypes between healthy human individuals. Study in general: Plates per donor: three CD4 naive, three CD4 memory, two CD8 naive, one CD8 memory. Findings and caveats of the study: Exclusively blood specimens were collected; tissue repertoires likely differ. The small donor group covered limited genetic and exposure diversity.

V lost 1 base to trimming and J lost 0 bases, with 3 bases between them. This CDR3 contains 13 residues. Germline CDR1 and CDR2: MNHEY and SMNVEV (reference sequence). Sorted-subset replicate PCRs used 200 ng DNA, 25,000 to 30,000 T cell genomes. TCRdb keeps only in-frame clones here, not all; method: immunoSEQ multiplex PCR. Among some 800,000 clones listed, more than 85% were seen once. This sequence joins TRBV27 and TRBJ1-1; D is unresolved. Sequencing was done on a sample of naive CD8+ T cells sorted from blood. The sequence was obtained from a young man in good health. The CDR3 DNA is TGTGCCAGCAGTTTATGGTTGAACACTGAAGCTTTCTTT. Its translation is CASSLWLNTEAFF.